A single sample is the source of the 9 T cell receptor beta chains below, sequenced in a study of early T cells in non-severe SARS-CoV-2 infection. TCRdb redid the calling of the 5' RACE reads with MiXCR, one entry per CDR3 protein. Of about 30,000 distinct CDR3 sequences in the sample, roughly 3.9% were seen once. Input material: whole blood. The receptor set was obtained from an adult who was a healthcare worker with PCR-confirmed SARS-CoV-2 infection or an uninfected control (not recorded which).

As regards this clonotype: A much more abundant neighbour one base away suggests this may be a read error. The rearrangement links TRBV5-4 to TRBJ2-6; D uncertain. CDR3 length: 16 amino acids. Germline CDR1 is SGHNT and CDR2 is YYREEE (reference sequence). Trimming took off 4 bases at V and 4 bases at J, with 15 bases between the two ends. The DNA for the CDR3 is TGTGCCAGCAGCCCTTTCGGAGTCAGGGGGGCCAACGTCCTGACTTTC. This translates into CASSPFGVRGANVLTF.

Details on this clonotype: It is likely a read error, because the conserved phenylalanine at the end of the CDR3 is missing. The DNA is left out, because the CDR3 cannot be placed on it with certainty; the CDR3 is given as TCRdb lists it. The rearrangement uses TRBV20-1 and TRBJ1-1. In germline, CDR1 is DFQATT, CDR2 SNEGSKA (reference sequence). Inclusive of both ends, the CDR3 amounts to 8 amino acids. CDR3: CSVRAGFV.

V and J are TRBV14 and TRBJ2-2; 10 nucleotides match TRBD1. In germline, CDR1 is SGHDN, CDR2 FVKESK. V trimming: 4 bases; J trimming: 5 bases; junction bases outside the gene matches: 13. The CDR3 consists of 18 residues. CDR3 bases: TGTGCCAGCAGCCGCCGACCCAGGGACAGGGGAGGTACCGGGGAGCTGTTTTTT. It translates to CASSRRPRDRGGTGELFF.

This clonotype showed up many times. The chain carries TRBV5-4 and TRBJ2-7; 9 positions match TRBD1. V shed 4 bases and J 0 bases; nucleotides not matched to a gene: 5. CDR3 length equals 15 residues. Per the germline V gene, CDR1 is SGHNT and CDR2 is YYREEE (reference sequence). The CDR3 loop is CASSVDRGSSYEQYF. For the CDR3, the DNA is TGTGCCAGCAGCGTTGACAGGGGGAGCTCCTACGAGCAGTACTTC.

Only a few counts were recorded for this clonotype. CDR3 nucleotide sequence: TGTGCCACCAGCAGAGTCGGCAGGGAATTTGCCGTTCCCACGCCCCAGCATTTT. It is translated as CATSRVGREFAVPTPQHF. The chain is built from TRBV15 and TRBJ1-5; perhaps TRBD1 as D (5 bases). Trimming shortened V by 1 base and J by 9 bases, and 25 bases separated the two germline ends. Per the germline V gene, CDR1 is LNHNV and CDR2 is YYDKDF (reference sequence). The CDR3 length is 18 residues.

A few counts support this clonotype. The rearrangement joins TRBV4-3 to TRBJ2-7, with TRBD1 matching over 9 bases. Trimming at V came to 3 bases and at J to 2 bases, leaving 2 bases not matched to a gene. CDR1 and CDR2 (germline): LGHNA, YSLEER. The CDR3 spans 14 residues. The CDR3 is CASSHWDRAYEQYF. In nucleotides, the CDR3 is TGCGCCAGCAGCCATTGGGACAGGGCCTACGAGCAGTACTTC.

This clonotype has a count of ten or more. The chain joins TRBV19 to TRBJ1-4; TRBD1 matches at 9 bases. Trimming removed 7 bases from V and 8 bases from J; junction bases left unmatched: 11. CDR3 size: 15 residues. Germline CDR1 LNHDA, CDR2 SQIVND (reference sequence). CDR3 DNA sequence: TGTGCCAGTAACCCGACCGGGACAGGGAACGAAAAACTGTTTTTT. Protein product: CASNPTGTGNEKLFF.

This clonotype was picked up a small number of times. The chain combines TRBV12-5 with TRBJ1-1; maybe TRBD1 (5 bases). The CDR3 spans 14 residues. The V gene lost 5 bases and the J gene lost 5 bases, with 15 bases spanning the gap. The germline V gene encodes CDR1 LGHNT and CDR2 FRNRAP. CDR3 nucleotides: TGTGCTAGTGGTCCCCGGGATAGGGGTACTGAAGCTTTCTTT. Amino acids: CASGPRDRGTEAFF.

Many counts were recorded for this clonotype. The V call is TRBV20-1, the J call TRBJ2-5; TRBD2 agrees at 10 bases. This CDR3 has 14 amino acids. From germline, CDR1 is DFQATT and CDR2 SNEGSKA (reference sequence). With V trimmed by 4 bases and J by 5 bases, 7 bases remained unmatched. As DNA, the CDR3 is TGCAGTGCTAAAGCGGGAGGGCCTCGGGAGACCCAGTACTTC. Protein sequence: CSAKAGGPRETQYF.